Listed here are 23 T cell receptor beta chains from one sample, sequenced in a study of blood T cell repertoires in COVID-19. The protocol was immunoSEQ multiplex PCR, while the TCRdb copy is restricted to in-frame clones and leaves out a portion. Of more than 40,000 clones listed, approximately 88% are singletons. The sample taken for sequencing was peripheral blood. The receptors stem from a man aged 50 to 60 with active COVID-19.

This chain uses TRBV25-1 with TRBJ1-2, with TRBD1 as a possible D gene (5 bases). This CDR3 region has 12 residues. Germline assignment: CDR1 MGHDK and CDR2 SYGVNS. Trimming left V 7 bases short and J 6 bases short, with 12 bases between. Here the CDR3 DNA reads TGTGCCAGCACAGGCCCAGGGCATGGCTACACCTTC. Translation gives CASTGPGHGYTF.

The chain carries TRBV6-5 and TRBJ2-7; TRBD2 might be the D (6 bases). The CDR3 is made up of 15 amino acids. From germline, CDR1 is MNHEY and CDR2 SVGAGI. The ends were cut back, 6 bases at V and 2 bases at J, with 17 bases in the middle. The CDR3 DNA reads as TGTGCCAGCAGCTCCCCGCGCGGGGACCCCTACGAGCAGTACTTC. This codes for CASSSPRGDPYEQYF.

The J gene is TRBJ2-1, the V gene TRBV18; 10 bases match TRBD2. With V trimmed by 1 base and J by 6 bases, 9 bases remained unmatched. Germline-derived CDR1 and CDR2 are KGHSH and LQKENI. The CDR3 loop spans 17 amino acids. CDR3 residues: CASSPLAGGPEGNEQFF. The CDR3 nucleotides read TGTGCCAGCTCACCACTAGCGGGGGGCCCGGAGGGCAATGAGCAGTTCTTC.

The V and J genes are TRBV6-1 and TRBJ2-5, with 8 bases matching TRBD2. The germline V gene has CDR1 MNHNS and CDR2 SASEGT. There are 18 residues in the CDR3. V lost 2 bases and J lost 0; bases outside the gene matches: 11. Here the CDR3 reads CASSEPPLLAGYQETQYF. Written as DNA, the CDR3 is TGTGCCAGCAGTGAACCGCCCCTCTTAGCGGGGTACCAAGAGACCCAGTACTTC.

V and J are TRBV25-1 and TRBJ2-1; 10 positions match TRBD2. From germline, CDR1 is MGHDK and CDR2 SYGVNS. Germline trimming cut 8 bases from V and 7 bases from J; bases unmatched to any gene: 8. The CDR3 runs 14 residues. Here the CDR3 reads CASQPSGRVNEQFF. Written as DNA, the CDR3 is TGTGCCAGCCAACCCAGCGGGAGGGTAAATGAGCAGTTCTTC.

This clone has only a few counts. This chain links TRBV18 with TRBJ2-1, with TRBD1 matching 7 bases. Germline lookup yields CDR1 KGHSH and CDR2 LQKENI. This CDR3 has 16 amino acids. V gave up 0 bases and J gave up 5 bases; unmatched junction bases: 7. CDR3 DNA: TGTGCCAGCTCACCACCCACAGGGGCCGAAAACAATGAGCAGTTCTTC. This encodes CASSPPTGAENNEQFF. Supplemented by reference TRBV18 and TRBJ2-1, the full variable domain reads NAGVMQNPRHLVRRRGQEARLRCSPMKGHSHVYWYRQLPEEGLKFMVYLQKENIIDESGMPKERFSAEFPKEGPSILRIQQVVRGDSAAYFCASSPPTGAENNEQFFGPGTRLTVL.

CDR3: CASSSAPPTSGRGDTGELFF. The CDR3 DNA is TGTGCCAGCAGCTCAGCGCCCCCCACTAGCGGGAGGGGGGACACCGGGGAGCTGTTTTTT. This chain uses TRBV7-6 with TRBJ2-2, with 13 bases matching TRBD2. Looked up from germline, CDR1 is SGHVS and CDR2 is FNYEAQ. The J segment lost 3 bases and the V segment lost 4 bases, leaving 14 bases of the junction unmatched. The CDR3 contains 20 residues.

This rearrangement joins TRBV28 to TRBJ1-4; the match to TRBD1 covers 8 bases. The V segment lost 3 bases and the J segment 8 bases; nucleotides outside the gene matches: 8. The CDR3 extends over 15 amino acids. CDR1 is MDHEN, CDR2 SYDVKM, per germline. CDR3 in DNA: TGTGCCAGCAGTTTCCCCGGGACAGGTCGAGAAAAACTGTTTTTT. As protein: CASSFPGTGREKLFF.

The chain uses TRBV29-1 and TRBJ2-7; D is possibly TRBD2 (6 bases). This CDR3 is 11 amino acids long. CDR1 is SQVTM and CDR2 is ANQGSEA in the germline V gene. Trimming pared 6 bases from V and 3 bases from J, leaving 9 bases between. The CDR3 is CSVGDFYEQYV. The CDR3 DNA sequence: TGCAGCGTGGGGGACTTCTACGAGCAGTACGTC.

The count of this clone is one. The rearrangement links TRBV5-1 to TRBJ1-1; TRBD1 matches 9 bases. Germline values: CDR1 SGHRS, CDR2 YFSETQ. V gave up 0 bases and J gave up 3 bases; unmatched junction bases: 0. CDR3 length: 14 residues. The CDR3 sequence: CASSLGDRDTEAFF. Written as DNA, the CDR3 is TGCGCCAGCAGCTTGGGGGACAGGGACACTGAAGCTTTCTTT.

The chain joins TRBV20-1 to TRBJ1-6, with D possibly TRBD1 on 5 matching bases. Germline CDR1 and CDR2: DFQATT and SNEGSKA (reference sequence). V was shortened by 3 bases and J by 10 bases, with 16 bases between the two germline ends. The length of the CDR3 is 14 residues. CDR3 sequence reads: CSASMAGINSPLHF. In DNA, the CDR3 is TGCAGTGCTAGTATGGCAGGGATTAACTCACCCCTCCACTTT.

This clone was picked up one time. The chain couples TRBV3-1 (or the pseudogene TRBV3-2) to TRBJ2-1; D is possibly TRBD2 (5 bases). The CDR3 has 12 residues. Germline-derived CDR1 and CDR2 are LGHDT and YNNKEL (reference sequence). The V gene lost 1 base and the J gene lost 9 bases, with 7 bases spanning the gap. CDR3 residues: CASSQGRREQFF. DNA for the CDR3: TGTGCCAGCAGCCAAGGGAGGCGTGAGCAGTTCTTC.

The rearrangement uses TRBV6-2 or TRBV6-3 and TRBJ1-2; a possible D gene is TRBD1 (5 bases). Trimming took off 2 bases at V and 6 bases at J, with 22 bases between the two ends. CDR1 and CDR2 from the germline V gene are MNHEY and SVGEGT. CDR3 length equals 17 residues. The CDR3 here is CASSYRYHGAGQNGYTF. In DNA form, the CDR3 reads TGTGCCAGCAGTTACCGATACCATGGGGCCGGCCAAAATGGCTACACCTTC.

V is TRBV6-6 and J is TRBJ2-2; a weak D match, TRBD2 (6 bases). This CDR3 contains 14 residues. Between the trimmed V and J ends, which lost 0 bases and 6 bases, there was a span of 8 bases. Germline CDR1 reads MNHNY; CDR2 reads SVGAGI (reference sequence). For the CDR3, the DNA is TGTGCCAGCAGTTACTCGTGGGGGGCCGGGGAGCTGTTTTTT. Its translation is CASSYSWGAGELFF.

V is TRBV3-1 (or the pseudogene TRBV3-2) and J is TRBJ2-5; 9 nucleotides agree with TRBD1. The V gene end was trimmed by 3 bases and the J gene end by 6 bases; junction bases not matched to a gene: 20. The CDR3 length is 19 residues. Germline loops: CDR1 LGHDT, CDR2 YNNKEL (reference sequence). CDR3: CASSQNKGSGTGRWKTQYF. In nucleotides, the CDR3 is TGTGCCAGCAGCCAGAATAAAGGGTCGGGGACAGGGAGATGGAAGACCCAGTACTTC.

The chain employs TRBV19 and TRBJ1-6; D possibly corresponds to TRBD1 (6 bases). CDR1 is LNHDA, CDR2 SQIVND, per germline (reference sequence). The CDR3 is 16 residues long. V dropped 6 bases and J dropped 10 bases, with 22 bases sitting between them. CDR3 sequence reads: CASREEFGGAASPLHF. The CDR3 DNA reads TGTGCCAGTAGAGAGGAGTTTGGGGGGGCAGCCTCACCCCTCCACTTT.

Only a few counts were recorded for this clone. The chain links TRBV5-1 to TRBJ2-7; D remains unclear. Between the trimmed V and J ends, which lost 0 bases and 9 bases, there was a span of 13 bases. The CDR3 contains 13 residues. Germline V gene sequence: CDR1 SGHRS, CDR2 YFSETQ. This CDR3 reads CASSLDPKGGQYF. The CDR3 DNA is TGCGCCAGCAGCTTGGACCCTAAAGGCGGGCAGTACTTC.

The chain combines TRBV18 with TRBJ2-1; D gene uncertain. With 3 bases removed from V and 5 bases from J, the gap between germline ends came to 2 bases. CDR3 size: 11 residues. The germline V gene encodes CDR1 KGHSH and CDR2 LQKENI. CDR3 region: CASSPNNEQFF. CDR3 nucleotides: TGTGCCAGCTCACCTAACAATGAGCAGTTCTTC.

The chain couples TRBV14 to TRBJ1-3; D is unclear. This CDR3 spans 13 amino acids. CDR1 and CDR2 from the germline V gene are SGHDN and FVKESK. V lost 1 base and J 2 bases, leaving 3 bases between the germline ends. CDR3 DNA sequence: TGTGCCAGCAGCCAAGCTCCTGGAAACACCATATATTTT. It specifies CASSQAPGNTIYF.

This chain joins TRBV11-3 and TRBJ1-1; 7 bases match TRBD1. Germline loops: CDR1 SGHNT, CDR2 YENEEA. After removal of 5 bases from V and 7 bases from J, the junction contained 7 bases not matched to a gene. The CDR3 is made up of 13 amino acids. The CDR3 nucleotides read TGTGCCAGCAGCATCAGGGGACAGATTGAAGCTTTCTTT. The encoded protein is CASSIRGQIEAFF.

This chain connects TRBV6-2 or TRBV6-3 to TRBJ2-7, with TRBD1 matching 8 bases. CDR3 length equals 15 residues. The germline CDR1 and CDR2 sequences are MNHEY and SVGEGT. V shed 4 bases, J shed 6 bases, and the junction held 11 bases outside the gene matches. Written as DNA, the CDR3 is TGTGCCAGCAGTTCCCACGACAGGGGATCCATCGAGCAGTACTTC. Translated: CASSSHDRGSIEQYF.

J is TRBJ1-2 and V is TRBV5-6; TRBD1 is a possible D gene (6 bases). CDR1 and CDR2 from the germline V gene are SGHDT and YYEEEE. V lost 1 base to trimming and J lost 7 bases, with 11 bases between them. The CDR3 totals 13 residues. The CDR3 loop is CASSLSAGAGYTF. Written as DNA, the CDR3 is TGTGCCAGCAGCTTGTCGGCAGGGGCTGGCTACACCTTC.

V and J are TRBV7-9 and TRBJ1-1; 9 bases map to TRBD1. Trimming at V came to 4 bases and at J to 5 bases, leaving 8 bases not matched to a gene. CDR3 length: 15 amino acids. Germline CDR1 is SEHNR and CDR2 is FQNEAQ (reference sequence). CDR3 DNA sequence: TGTGCCAGCAGCTCCACAGGGGGCTCAAGGACTGAAGCTTTCTTT. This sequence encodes CASSSTGGSRTEAFF.